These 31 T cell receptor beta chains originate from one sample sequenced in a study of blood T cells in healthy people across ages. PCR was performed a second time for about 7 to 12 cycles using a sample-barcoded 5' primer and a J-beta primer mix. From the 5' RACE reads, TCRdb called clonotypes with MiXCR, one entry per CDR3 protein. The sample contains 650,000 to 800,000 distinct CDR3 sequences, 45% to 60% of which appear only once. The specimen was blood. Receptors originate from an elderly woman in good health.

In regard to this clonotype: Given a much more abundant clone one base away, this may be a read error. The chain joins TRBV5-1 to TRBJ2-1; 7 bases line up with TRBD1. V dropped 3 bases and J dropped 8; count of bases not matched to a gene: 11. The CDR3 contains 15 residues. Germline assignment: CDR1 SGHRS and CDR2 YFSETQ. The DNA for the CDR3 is TGCGCCAGCAGCTCCGTCGACAGGGTAGGGGATGAGCAGTTCTTC. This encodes CASSSVDRVGDEQFF. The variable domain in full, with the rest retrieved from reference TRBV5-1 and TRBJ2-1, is KAGVTQTPRYLIKTRGQQVTLSCSPISGHRSVSWYQQTPGQGLQFLFEYFSETQRNKGNFPGRFSGRQFSNSRSEMNVSTLELGDSALYLCASSSVDRVGDEQFFGPGTRLTVL.

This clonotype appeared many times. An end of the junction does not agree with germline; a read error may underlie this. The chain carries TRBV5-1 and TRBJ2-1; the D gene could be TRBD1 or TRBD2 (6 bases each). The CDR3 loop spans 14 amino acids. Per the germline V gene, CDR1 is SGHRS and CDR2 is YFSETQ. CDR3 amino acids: CASNLGGTGREQFF. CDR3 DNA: TGCGCCAGCAACTTGGGAGGAACAGGGCGTGAGCAGTTCTTC.

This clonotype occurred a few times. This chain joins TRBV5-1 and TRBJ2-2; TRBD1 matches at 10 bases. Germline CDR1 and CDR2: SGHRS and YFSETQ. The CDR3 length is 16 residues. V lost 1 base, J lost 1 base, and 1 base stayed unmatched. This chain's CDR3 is CASSLRDRGNTGELFF. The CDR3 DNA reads TGCGCCAGCAGCTTGCGGGACAGGGGGAACACCGGGGAGCTGTTTTTT.

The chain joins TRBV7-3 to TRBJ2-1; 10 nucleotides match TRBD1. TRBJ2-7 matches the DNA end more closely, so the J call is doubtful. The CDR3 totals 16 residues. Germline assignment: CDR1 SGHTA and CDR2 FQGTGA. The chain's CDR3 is CASSFAGTGVYNEQYF. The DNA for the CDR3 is TGTGCCAGCAGCTTCGCGGGGACAGGGGTCTACAATGAGCAGTACTTC.

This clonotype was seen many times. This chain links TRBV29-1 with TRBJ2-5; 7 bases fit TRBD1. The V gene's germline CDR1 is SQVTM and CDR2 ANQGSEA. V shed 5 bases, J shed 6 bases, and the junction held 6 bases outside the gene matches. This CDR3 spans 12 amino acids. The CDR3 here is CSVQRQGKTQYF. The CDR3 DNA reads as TGCAGCGTTCAAAGACAGGGAAAGACCCAGTACTTC.

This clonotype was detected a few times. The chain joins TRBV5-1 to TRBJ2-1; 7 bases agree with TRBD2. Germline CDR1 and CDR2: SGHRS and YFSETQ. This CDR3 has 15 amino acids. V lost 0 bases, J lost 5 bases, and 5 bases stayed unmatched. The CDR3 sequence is CASSLVGLRDNEQFF. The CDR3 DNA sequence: TGCGCCAGCAGCTTGGTGGGACTAAGGGACAATGAGCAGTTCTTC. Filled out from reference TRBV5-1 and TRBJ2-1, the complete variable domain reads KAGVTQTPRYLIKTRGQQVTLSCSPISGHRSVSWYQQTPGQGLQFLFEYFSETQRNKGNFPGRFSGRQFSNSRSEMNVSTLELGDSALYLCASSLVGLRDNEQFFGPGTRLTVL.

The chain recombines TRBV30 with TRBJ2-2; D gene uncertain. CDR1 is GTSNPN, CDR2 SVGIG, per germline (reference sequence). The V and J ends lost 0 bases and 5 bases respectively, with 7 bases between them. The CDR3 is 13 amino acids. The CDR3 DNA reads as TGTGCCTGGAGTGTAGGTTGGACCGGGGAGCTGTTTTTT. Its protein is CAWSVGWTGELFF.

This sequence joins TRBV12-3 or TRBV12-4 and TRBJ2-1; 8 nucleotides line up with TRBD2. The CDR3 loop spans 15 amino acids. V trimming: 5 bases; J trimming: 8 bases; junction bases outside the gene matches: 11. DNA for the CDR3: TGTGCCAGCAGTGAGCGGGAGAAGGGACACGATGAGCAGTTCTTC. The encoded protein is CASSEREKGHDEQFF.

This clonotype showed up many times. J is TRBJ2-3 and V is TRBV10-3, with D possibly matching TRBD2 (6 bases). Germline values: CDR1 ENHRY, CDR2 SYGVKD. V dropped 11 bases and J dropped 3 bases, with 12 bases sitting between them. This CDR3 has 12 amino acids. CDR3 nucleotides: TGTGCCGGGGCGGGGAAGACAGATACGCAGTATTTT. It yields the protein CAGAGKTDTQYF.

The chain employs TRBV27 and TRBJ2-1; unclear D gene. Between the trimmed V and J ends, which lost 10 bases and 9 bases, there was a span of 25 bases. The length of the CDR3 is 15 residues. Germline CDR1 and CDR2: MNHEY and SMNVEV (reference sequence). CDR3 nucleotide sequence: TGTGCCACTAGTCGCGCCGGGTCCTTTTTGGGTGAGCAGTTCTTC. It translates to CATSRAGSFLGEQFF.

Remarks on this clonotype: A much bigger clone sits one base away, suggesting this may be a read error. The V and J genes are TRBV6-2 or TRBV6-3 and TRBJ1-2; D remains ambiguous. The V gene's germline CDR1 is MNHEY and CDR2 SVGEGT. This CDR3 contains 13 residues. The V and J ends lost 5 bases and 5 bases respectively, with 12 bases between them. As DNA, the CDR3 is TGTGCCAGCAGTGATTTGCCAGGATATGGCTACACCTTC. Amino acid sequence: CASSDLPGYGYTF.

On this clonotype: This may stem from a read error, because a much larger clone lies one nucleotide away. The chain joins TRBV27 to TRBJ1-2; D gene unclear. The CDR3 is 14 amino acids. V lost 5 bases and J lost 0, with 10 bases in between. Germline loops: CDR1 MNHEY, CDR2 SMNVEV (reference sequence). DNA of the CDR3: TGTGCCAGCAGTGTAAAAGGTCCTAACTATGGCTACACCTTC. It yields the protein CASSVKGPNYGYTF.

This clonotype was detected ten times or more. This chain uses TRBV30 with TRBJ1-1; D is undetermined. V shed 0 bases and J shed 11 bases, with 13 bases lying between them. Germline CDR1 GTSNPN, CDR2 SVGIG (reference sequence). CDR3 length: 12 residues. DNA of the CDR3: TGTGCCTGGAGTGTATTGGGTTCATCGGCTTTCTTT. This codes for CAWSVLGSSAFF.

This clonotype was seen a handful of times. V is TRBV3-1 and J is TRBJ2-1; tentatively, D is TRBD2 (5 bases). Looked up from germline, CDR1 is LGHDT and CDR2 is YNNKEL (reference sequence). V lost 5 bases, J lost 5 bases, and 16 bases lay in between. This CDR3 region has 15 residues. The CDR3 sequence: CASSAPIGGDNEQFF. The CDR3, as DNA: TGTGCCAGCAGCGCCCCAATAGGAGGTGACAATGAGCAGTTCTTC.

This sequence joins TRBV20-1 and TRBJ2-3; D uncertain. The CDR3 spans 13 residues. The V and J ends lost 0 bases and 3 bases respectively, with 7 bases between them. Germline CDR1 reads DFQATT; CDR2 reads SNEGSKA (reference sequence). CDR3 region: CSAREKRTDTQYF. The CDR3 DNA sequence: TGCAGTGCTAGAGAGAAGCGTACAGATACGCAGTATTTT.

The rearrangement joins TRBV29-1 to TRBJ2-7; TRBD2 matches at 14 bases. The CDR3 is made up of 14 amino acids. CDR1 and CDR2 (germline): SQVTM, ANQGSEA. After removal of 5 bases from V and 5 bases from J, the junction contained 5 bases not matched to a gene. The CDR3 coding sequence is TGCAGCGTTCTGACTAGCGGGAGGGGGAACGAGCAGTACTTC. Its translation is CSVLTSGRGNEQYF.

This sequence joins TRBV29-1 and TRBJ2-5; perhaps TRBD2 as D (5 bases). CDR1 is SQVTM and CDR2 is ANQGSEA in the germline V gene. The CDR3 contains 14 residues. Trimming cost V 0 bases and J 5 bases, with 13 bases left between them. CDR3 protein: CSVEDRRRRETQYF. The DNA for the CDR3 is TGCAGCGTTGAAGATCGTAGGAGGCGGGAGACCCAGTACTTC.

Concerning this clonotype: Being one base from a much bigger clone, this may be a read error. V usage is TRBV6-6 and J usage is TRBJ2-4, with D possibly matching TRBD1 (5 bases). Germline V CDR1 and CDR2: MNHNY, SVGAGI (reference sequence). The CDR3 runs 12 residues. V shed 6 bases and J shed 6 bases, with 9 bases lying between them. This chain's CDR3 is CASRVDRNIQYF. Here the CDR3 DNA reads TGTGCCAGCAGGGTCGACAGAAACATTCAGTACTTC.

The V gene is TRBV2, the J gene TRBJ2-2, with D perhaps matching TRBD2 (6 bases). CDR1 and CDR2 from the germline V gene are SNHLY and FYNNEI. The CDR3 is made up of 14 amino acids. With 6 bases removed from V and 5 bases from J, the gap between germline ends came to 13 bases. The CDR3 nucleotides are TGTGCCAGCAGGGTGGAGGGGCGGACCGGGGAGCTGTTTTTT. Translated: CASRVEGRTGELFF.

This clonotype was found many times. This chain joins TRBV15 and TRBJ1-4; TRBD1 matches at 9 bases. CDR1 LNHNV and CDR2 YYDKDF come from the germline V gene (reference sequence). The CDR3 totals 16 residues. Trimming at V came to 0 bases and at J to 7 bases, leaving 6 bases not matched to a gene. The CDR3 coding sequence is TGTGCCACCAGCAGAGAGCCCGGGACAGGGAGTGAAAAACTGTTTTTT. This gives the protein CATSREPGTGSEKLFF.

CDR3 DNA: TGTGCCAGCAGCCAAGTATACCTAGCGGGGGGACTTAATGAGCAGTTCTTC. Residues: CASSQVYLAGGLNEQFF. This chain connects TRBV3-1 to TRBJ2-1, with TRBD2 matching over 11 bases. The CDR3 is made up of 17 amino acids. Germline V lookup: CDR1 LGHDT, CDR2 YNNKEL (reference sequence). Germline trimming cut 1 base from V and 7 bases from J; bases unmatched to any gene: 9.

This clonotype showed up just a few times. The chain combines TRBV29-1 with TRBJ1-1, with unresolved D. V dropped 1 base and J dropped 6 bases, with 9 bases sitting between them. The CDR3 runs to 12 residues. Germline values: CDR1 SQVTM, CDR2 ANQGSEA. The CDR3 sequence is CSVEAIASEAFF. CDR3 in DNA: TGCAGCGTTGAAGCTATAGCCTCTGAAGCTTTCTTT. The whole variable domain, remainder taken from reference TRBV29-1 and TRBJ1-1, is SAVISQKPSRDICQRGTSLTIQCQVDSQVTMMFWYRQQPGQSLTLIATANQGSEATYESGFVIDKFPISRPNLTFSTLTVSNMSPEDSSIYLCSVEAIASEAFFGQGTRLTVV.

The DNA for the CDR3 is TGTGCCACCAGCAGAGATCAGGCCCCACGGGAAAAACTGTTTTTT. As protein: CATSRDQAPREKLFF. This chain connects TRBV15 to TRBJ1-4; D unresolved. The V end was cut by 0 bases, the J end by 8 bases, with 13 bases between. This CDR3 region has 15 residues. Germline V gives CDR1 LNHNV, CDR2 YYDKDF (reference sequence).

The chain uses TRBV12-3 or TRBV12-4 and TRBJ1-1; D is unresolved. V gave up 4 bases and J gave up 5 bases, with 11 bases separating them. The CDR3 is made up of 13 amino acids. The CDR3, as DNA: TGTGCCAGCAGTTGCTACCGGGAGACTGAAGCTTTCTTT. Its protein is CASSCYRETEAFF.

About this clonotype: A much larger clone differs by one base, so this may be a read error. The CDR3 bases are TGTGTCAGCAGTTACGTTTTTGGTGGGCAAGAGACCCAGTACTTC. Translating gives CVSSYVFGGQETQYF. The rearrangement uses TRBV6-6 and TRBJ2-4; D is unresolved. The J call may be faulty, since TRBJ2-5 better matches the DNA end. The CDR3 has 15 amino acids. The germline V gene has CDR1 MNHNY and CDR2 SVGAGI (reference sequence).

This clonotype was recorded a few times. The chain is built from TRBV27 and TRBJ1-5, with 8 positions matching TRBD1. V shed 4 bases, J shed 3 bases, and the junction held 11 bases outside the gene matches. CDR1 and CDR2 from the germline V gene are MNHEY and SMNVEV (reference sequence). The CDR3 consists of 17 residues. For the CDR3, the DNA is TGTGCCAGCAGTTCCCCCCGGGGGGACAGGTACAATCAGCCCCAGCATTTT. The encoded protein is CASSSPRGDRYNQPQHF.

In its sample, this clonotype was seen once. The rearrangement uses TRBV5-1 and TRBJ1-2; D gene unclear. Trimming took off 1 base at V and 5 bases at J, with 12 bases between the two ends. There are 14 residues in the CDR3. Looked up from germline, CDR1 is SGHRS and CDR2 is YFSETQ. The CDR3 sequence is CASSLTESLYGYTF. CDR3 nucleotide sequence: TGCGCCAGCAGCTTGACAGAATCCTTGTATGGCTACACCTTC.

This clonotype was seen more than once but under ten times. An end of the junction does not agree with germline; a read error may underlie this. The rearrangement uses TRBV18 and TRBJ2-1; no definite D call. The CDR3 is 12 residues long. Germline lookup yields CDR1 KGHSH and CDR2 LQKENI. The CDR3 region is CASAPYTDEQFF. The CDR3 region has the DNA TGTGCCAGCGCACCGTATACGGACGAGCAGTTCTTC.

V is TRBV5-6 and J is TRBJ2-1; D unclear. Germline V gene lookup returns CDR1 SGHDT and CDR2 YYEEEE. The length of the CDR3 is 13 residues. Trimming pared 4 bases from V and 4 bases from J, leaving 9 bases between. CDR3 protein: CASSITVYNEQFF. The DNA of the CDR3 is TGTGCCAGCAGCATAACAGTGTACAATGAGCAGTTCTTC.

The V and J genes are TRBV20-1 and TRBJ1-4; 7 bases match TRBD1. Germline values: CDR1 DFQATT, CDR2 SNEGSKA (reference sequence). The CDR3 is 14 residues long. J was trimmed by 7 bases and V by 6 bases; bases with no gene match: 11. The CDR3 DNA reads TGCAGTGCGACCCCCCCGGGACAGCTTGAAAAACTGTTTTTT. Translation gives CSATPPGQLEKLFF.

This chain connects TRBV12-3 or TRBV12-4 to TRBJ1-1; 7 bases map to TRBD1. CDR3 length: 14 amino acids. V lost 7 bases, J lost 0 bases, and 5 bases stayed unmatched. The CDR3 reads CASTPQGLNTEAFF. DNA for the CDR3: TGTGCCAGCACCCCACAGGGGTTGAACACTGAAGCTTTCTTT.